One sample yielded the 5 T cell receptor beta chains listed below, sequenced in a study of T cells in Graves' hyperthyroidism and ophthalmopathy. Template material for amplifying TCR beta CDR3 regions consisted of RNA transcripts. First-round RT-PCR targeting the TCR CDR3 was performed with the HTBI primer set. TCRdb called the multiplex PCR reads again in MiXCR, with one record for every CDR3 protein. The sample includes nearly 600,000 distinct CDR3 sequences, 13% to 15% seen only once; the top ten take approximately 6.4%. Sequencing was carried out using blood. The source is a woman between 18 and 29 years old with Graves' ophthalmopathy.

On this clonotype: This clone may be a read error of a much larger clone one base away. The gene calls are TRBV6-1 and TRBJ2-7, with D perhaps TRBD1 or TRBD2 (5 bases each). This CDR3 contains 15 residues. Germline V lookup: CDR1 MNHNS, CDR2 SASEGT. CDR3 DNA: TGTGCCATCAGTGAATGGGGGAGTGAGGCCTACGAGCAGTACTTC. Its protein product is CAISEWGSEAYEQYF.

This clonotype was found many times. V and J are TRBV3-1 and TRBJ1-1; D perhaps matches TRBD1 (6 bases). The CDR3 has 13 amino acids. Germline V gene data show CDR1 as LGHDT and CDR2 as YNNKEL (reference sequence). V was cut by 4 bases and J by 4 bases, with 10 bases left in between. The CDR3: CASSLQGSTEAFF. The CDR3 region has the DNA TGTGCCAGCAGCCTCCAGGGGAGCACTGAAGCTTTCTTT.

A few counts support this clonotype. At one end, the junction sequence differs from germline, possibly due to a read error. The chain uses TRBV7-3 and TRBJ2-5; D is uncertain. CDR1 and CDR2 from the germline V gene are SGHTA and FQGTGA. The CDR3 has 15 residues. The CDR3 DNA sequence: TGTGCCGGCAGCTTAGACGGCCAGAACCAAGAGACCCAGTACTTC. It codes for CAGSLDGQNQETQYF.

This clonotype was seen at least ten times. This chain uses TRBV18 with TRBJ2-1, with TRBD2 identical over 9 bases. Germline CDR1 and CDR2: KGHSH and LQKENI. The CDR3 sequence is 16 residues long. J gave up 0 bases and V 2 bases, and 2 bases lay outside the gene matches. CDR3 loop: CASSPVLAGSYNEQFF. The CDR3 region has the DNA TGTGCCAGCTCACCAGTACTAGCGGGCTCCTACAATGAGCAGTTCTTC. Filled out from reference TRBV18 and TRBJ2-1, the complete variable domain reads NAGVMQNPRHLVRRRGQEARLRCSPMKGHSHVYWYRQLPEEGLKFMVYLQKENIIDESGMPKERFSAEFPKEGPSILRIQQVVRGDSAAYFCASSPVLAGSYNEQFFGPGTRLTVL.

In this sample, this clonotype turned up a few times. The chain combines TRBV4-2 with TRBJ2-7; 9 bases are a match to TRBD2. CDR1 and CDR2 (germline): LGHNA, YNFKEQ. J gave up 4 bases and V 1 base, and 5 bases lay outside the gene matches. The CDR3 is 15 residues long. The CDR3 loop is CASSQAASGGYEQYF. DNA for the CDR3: TGTGCCAGCAGCCAAGCCGCCAGCGGGGGGTACGAGCAGTACTTC.